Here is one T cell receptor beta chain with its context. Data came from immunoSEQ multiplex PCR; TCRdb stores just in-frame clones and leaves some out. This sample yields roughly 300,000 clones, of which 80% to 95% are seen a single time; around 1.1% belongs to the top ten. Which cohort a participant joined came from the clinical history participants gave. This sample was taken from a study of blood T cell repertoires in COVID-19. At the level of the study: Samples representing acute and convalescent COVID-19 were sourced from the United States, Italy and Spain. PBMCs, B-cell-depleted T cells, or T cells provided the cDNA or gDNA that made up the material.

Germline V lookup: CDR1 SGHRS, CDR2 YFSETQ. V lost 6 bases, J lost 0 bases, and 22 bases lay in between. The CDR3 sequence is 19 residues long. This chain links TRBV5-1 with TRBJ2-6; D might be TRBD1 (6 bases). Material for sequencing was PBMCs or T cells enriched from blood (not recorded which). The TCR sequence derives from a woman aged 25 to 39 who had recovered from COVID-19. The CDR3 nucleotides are TGCGCCAGCACCTACCTAGGTCAGGGGACCTCCTCTGGGGCCAACGTCCTGACTTTC. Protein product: CASTYLGQGTSSGANVLTF.